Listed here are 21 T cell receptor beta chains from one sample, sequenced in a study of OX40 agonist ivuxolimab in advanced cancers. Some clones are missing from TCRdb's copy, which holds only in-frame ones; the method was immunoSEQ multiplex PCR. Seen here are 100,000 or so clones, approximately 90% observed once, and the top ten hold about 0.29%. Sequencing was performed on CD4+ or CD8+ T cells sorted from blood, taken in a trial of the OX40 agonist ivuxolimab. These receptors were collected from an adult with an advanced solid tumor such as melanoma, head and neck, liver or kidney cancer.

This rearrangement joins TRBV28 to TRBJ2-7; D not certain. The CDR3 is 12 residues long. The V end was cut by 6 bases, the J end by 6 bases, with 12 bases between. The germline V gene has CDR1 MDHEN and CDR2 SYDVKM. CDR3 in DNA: TGTGCCAGCAGCCTACCTGGGCGCGAGCAGTACTTC. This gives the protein CASSLPGREQYF.

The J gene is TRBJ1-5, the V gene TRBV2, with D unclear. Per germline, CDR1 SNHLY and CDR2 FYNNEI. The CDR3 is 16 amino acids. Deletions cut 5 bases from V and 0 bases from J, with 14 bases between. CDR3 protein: CASSTGLIYSNQPQHF. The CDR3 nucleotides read TGTGCCAGCAGTACTGGACTGATTTATAGCAATCAGCCCCAGCATTTT.

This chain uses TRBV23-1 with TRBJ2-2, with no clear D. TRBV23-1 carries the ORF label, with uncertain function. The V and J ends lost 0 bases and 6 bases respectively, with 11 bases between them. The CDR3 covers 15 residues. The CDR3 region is CASSQSPPFAGELFF. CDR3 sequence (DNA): TGCGCCAGCAGTCAATCCCCTCCTTTTGCCGGGGAGCTGTTTTTT.

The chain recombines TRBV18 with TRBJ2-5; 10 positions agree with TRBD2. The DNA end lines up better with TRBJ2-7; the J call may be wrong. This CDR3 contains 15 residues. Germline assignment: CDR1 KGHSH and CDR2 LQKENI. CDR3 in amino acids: CASSSPSGRSYEQYF. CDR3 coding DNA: TGTGCCAGCTCATCCCCTAGCGGGAGAAGCTACGAGCAGTACTTC.

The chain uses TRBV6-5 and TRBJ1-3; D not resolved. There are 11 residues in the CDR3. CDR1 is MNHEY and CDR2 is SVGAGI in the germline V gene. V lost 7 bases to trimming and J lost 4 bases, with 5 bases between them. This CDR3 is CASTSGNTIYF. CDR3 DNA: TGTGCCAGCACCTCGGGAAACACCATATATTTT.

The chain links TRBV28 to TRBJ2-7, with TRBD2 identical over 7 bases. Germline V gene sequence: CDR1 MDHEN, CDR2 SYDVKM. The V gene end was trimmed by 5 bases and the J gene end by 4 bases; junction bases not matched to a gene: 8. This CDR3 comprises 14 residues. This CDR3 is CASSLGLDAYEQYF. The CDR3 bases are TGTGCCAGCAGTCTTGGACTAGACGCTTACGAGCAGTACTTC.

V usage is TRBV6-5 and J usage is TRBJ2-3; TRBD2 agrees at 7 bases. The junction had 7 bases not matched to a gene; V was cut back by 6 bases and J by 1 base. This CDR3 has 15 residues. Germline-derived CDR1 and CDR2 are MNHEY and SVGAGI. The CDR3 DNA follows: TGTGCCAGCAGCTTAAGCGGGGCACGCACAGATACGCAGTATTTT. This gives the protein CASSLSGARTDTQYF.

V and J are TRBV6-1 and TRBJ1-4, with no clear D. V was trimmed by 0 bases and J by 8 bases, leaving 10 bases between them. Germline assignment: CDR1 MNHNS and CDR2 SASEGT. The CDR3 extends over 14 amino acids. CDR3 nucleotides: TGTGCCAGCAGTGAAGCAGGGATGAGAGAAAAACTGTTTTTT. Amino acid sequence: CASSEAGMREKLFF.

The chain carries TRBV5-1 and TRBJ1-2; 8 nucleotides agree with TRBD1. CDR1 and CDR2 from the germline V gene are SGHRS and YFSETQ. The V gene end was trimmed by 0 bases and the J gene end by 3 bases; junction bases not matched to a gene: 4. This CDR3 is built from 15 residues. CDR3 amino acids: CASSLAPTGDYGYTF. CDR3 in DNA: TGCGCCAGCAGCTTGGCCCCGACAGGGGACTATGGCTACACCTTC.

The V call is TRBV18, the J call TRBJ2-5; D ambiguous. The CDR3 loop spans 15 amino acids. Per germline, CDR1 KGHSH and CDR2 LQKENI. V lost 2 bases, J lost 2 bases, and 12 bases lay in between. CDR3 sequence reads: CASSPAARNQETQYF. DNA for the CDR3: TGTGCCAGCTCACCAGCTGCGAGGAATCAAGAGACCCAGTACTTC.

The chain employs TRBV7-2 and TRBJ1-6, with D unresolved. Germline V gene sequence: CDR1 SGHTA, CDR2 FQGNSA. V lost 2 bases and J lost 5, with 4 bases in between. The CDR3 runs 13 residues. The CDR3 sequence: CASSLRNNSPLHF. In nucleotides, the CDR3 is TGTGCCAGCAGCTTACGGAATAATTCACCCCTCCACTTT.

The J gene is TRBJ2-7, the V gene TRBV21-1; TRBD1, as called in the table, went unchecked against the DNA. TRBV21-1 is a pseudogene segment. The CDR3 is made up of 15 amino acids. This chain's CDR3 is CASSKPSTVIYEQYF. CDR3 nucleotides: TGTGCCAGCAGCAAACCCTCGACAGTGATCTACGAGCAGTACTTC.

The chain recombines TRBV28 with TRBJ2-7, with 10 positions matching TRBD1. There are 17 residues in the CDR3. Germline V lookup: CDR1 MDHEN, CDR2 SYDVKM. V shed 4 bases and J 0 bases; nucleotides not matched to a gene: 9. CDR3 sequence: CASSSRAGQGSSYEQYF. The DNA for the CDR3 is TGTGCCAGCAGTTCAAGAGCGGGACAGGGGAGCTCCTACGAGCAGTACTTC.

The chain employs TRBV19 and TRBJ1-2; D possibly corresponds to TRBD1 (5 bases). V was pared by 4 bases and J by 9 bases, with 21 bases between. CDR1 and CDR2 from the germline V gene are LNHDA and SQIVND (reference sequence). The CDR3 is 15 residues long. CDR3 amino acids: CASSTAGGAAHRYTF. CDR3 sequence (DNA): TGTGCCAGTAGTACCGCGGGAGGGGCCGCACATCGCTACACCTTC.

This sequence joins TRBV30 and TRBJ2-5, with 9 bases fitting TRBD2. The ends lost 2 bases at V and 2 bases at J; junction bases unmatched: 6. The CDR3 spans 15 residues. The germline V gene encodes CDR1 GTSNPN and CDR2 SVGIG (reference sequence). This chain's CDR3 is CAWSRLTSGQETQYF. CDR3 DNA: TGTGCCTGGAGTCGCTTGACTAGCGGTCAAGAGACCCAGTACTTC.

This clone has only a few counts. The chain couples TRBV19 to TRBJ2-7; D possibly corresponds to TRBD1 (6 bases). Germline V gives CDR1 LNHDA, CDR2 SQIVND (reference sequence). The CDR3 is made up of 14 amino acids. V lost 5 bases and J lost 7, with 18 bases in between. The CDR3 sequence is CASSASQGLGEQYF. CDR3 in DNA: TGTGCCAGTAGTGCCTCACAGGGATTGGGGGAGCAGTACTTC.

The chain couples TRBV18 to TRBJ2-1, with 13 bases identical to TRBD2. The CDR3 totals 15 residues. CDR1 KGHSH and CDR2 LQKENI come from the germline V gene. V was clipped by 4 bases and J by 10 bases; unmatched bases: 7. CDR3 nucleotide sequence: TGTGCCAGCTCACTAACTGGACTAGCGGGAGAGGAGCAGTTCTTC. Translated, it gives CASSLTGLAGEEQFF.

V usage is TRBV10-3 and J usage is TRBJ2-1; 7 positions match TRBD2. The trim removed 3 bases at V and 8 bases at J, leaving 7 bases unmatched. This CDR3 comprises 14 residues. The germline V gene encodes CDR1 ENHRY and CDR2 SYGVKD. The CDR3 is CAISDAGAGDEQFF. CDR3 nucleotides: TGTGCCATCAGTGATGCGGGAGCTGGCGATGAGCAGTTCTTC.

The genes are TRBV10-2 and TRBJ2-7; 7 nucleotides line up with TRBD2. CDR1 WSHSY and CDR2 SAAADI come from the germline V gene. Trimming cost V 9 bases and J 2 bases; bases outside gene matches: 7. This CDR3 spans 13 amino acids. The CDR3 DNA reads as TGCGCCAGTTCGTCTAGCGGACCCTACGAGCAGTACTTC. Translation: CASSSSGPYEQYF.

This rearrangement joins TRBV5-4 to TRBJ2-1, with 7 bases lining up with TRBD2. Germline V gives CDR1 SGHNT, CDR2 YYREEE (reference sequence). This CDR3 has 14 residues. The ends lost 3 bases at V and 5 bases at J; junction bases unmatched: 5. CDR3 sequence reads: CASSSRDYHNEQFF. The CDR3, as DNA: TGTGCCAGCAGCTCGCGGGACTACCACAATGAGCAGTTCTTC.

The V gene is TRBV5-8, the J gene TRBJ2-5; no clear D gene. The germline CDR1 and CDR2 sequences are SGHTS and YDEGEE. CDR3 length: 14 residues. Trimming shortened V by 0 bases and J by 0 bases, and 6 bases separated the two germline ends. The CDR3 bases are TGTGCCAGCAGCTTGGGGCAACACCAAGAGACCCAGTACTTC. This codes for CASSLGQHQETQYF.